What follows describes a single T cell receptor beta chain. In the original processing: Reference gene primers were amplified, and this amplification served to estimate nucleated cell counts. Generated by immunoSEQ multiplex PCR, the TCRdb table keeps only in-frame clones and is missing some. The V and J calls and clone size were taken over from that table, and D and trimming were inferred from the DNA. The data hold roughly 480,000 clones, with 89% observed a single time. These data originate in a study of blood T cell repertoires in COVID-19. About the study: Sources were T cells, B-cell-depleted T cells, or PBMCs; the material itself was cDNA or gDNA.

The trim removed 4 bases at V and 5 bases at J, leaving 10 bases unmatched. The germline V gene has CDR1 SQVTM and CDR2 ANQGSEA. This CDR3 has 15 amino acids. While infection was still active, Seattle patients were enrolled and then followed longitudinally. The receptor was isolated from a man aged 18 to 35 with COVID-19, enrolled during active disease. The genes are TRBV29-1 and TRBJ2-5; 10 nucleotides line up with TRBD2. The sample taken for sequencing was peripheral blood. As DNA, the CDR3 is TGCAGCGTTGCGGGTCTAGCGGGAGAATACGAGACCCAGTACTTC. This translates into CSVAGLAGEYETQYF. The variable domain in full, with the rest retrieved from reference TRBV29-1 and TRBJ2-5, is SAVISQKPSRDICQRGTSLTIQCQVDSQVTMMFWYRQQPGQSLTLIATANQGSEATYESGFVIDKFPISRPNLTFSTLTVSNMSPEDSSIYLCSVAGLAGEYETQYFGPGTRLLVL.